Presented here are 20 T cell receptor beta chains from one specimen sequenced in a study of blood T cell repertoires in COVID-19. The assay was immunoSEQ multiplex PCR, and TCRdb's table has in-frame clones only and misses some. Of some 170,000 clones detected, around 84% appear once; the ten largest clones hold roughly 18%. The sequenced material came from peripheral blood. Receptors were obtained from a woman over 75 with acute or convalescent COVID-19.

CDR3 coding DNA: TGCGCCAGCAGCCAAGAACCCGACGACACGTCTAACTATGGCTACACCTTC. It translates to CASSQEPDDTSNYGYTF. The chain combines TRBV4-1 with TRBJ1-2; D gene ambiguous. Between the trimmed V and J ends, which lost 0 bases and 0 bases, there was a span of 14 bases. This CDR3 has 17 amino acids. Germline-derived CDR1 and CDR2 are MGHRA and YSYEKL.

The CDR3: CASSPKTGQGTQYF. CDR3 DNA sequence: TGTGCCAGCAGCCCAAAGACGGGACAGGGTACGCAGTATTTT. The chain recombines TRBV9 with TRBJ2-3; TRBD1 matches at 9 bases. The CDR3 is 14 amino acids. Germline CDR1 is SGDLS and CDR2 is YYNGEE. The V segment lost 4 bases and the J segment 8 bases; nucleotides outside the gene matches: 8.

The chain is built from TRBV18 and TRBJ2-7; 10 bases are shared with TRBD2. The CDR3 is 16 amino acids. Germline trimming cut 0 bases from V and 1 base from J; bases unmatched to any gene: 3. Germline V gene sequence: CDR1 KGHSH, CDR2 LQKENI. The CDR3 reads CASSPPSSGGSYEQYF. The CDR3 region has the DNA TGTGCCAGCTCACCACCTTCTAGCGGGGGATCCTACGAGCAGTACTTC.

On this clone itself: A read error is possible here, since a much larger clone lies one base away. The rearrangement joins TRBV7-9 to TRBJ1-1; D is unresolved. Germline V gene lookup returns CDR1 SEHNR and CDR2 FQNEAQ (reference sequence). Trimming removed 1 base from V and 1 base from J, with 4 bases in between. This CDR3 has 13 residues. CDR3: CASSLGQNTEAFF. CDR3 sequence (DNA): TGTGCCAGCAGCTTAGGACAGAACACTGAAGCTTTCTTT.

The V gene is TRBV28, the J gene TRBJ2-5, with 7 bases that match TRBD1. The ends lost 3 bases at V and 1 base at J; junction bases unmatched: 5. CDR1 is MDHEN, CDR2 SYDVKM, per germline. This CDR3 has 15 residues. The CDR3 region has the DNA TGTGCCAGCAGTTTTCTGAGGGGGCTCCAAGAGACCCAGTACTTC. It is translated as CASSFLRGLQETQYF.

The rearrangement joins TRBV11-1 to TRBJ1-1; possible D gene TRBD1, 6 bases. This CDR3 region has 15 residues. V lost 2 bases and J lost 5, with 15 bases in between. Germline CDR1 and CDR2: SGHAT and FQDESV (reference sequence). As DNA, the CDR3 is TGTGCCAGCAGCTTATCTGGACAGCGTGGGACTGAAGCTTTCTTT. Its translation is CASSLSGQRGTEAFF.

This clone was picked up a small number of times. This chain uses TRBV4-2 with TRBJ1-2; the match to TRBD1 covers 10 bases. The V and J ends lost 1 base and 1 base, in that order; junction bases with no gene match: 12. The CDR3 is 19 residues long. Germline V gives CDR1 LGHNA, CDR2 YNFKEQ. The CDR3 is CASSQVNPGQGHLNYGYTF. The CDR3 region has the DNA TGTGCCAGCAGCCAAGTTAATCCGGGACAGGGGCACCTTAACTATGGCTACACCTTC.

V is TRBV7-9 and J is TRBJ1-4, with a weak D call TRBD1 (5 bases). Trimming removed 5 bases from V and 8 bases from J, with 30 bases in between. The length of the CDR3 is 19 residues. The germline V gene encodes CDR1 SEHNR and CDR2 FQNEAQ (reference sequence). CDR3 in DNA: TGTGCCAGCAGCCCCACTCCCGGTGGAGGGACTCGGGGAGGGGAAAAACTGTTTTTT. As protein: CASSPTPGGGTRGGEKLFF.

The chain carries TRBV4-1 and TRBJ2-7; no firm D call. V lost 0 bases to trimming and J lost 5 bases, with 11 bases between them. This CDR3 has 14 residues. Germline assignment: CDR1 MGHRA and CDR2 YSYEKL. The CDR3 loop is CASSQDPQDHEQYF. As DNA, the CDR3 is TGCGCCAGCAGCCAAGATCCCCAGGATCACGAGCAGTACTTC.

The CDR3 region is CATSSTGRSTDTQYF. CDR3 nucleotides: TGTGCCACCAGTTCTACAGGGCGTAGCACAGATACGCAGTATTTT. This sequence joins TRBV24-1 and TRBJ2-3; D might be TRBD1 (6 bases). The length of the CDR3 is 15 residues. V lost 6 bases and J lost 0, with 12 bases in between. Germline V gene lookup returns CDR1 KGHDR and CDR2 SFDVKD.

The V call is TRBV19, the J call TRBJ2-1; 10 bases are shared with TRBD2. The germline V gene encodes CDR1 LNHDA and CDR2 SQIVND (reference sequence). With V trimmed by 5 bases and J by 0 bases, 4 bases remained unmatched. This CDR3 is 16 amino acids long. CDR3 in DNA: TGTGCCAGTAGTGCGCTAGCGGGGGACTCCTACAATGAGCAGTTCTTC. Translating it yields CASSALAGDSYNEQFF.

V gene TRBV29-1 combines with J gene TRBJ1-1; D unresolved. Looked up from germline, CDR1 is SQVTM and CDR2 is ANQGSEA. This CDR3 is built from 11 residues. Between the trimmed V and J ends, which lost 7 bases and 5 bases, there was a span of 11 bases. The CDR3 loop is CSGRSATEAFF. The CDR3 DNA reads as TGCAGCGGGCGGAGTGCAACTGAAGCTTTCTTT.

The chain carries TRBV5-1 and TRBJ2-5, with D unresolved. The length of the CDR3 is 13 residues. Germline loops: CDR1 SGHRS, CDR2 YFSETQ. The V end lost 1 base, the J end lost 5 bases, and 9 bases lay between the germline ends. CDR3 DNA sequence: TGCGCCAGCAGCTTGCGGCCGAGGGAGACCCAGTACTTC. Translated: CASSLRPRETQYF.

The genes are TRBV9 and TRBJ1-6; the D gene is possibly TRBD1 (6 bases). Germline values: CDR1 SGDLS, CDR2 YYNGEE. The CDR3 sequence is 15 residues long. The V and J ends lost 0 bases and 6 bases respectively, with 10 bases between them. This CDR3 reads CASSVGVRGNSPLHF. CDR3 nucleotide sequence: TGTGCCAGCAGCGTAGGGGTCAGGGGTAATTCACCCCTCCACTTT. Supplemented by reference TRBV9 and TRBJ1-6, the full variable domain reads DSGVTQTPKHLITATGQRVTLRCSPRSGDLSVYWYQQSLDQGLQFLIQYYNGEERAKGNILERFSAQQFPDLHSELNLSSLELGDSALYFCASSVGVRGNSPLHFGNGTRLTVT.

The CDR3 sequence is CASSPAPTGGNQPQHF. The CDR3 DNA follows: TGCGCCAGCAGCCCCGCCCCGACAGGGGGCAATCAGCCCCAGCATTTT. The rearrangement uses TRBV4-1 and TRBJ1-5; 8 bases map to TRBD1. Germline CDR1 and CDR2: MGHRA and YSYEKL. The J segment lost 2 bases and the V segment lost 4 bases, leaving 7 bases of the junction unmatched. The CDR3 length is 16 residues.

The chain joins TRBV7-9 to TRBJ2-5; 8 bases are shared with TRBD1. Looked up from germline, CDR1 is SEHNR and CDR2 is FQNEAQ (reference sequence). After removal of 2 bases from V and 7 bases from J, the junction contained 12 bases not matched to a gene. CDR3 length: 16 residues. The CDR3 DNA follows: TGTGCCAGCAGCTTATCATGGGACAGGCTTCTGGGGACCCAGTACTTC. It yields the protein CASSLSWDRLLGTQYF.

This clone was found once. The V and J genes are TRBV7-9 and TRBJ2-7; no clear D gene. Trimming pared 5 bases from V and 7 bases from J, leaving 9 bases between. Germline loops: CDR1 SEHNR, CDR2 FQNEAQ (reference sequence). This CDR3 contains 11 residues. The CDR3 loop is CASSPLEEQYF. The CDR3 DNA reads TGTGCCAGCAGCCCCTTGGAGGAGCAGTACTTC.

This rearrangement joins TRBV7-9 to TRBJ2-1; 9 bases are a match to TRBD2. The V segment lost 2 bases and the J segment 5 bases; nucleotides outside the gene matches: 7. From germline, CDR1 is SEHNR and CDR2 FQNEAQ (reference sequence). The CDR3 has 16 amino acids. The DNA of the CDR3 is TGTGCCAGCAGCTTATCACGCGGGGGGGGGCACAATGAGCAGTTCTTC. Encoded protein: CASSLSRGGGHNEQFF.

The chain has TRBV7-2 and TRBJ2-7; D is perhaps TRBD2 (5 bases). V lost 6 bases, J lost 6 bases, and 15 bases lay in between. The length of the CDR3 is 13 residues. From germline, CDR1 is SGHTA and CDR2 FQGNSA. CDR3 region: CASSTAVRSEQYF. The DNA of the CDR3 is TGTGCCAGCAGTACAGCGGTGAGATCCGAGCAGTACTTC.

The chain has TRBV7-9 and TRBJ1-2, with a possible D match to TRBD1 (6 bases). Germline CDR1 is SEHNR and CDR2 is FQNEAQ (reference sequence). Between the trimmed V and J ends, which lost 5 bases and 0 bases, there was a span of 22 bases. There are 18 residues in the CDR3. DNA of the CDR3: TGTGCCAGCAGCCCATTAGTTATCCGGACAGAACCTAACTATGGCTACACCTTC. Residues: CASSPLVIRTEPNYGYTF.